The entry that follows covers one TCR beta chain sequence. CDR3 length: 14 residues. V dropped 6 bases and J dropped 0; count of bases not matched to a gene: 5. Germline V gene data show CDR1 as SEHNR and CDR2 as FQNEAQ (reference sequence). The data derive from a study of shared clonotypes between healthy human individuals. Produced via immunoSEQ multiplex PCR; TCRdb's table is partial and in-frame only. This table holds roughly 720,000 clones, about 90% found once. This clonotype was obtained from a man between 18 and 29 years old in good health. Some clones in this sample may be carry-over from other donors' samples. The V gene is TRBV7-9, the J gene TRBJ2-7, with TRBD2 matching 7 bases. The sequenced sample was memory CD8+ T cells from PBMCs. Regarding subset: CD45RO+ cells pooled with CCR7-negative TemRA cells. The CDR3 nucleotides are TGTGCCAGCAGGCCTAGCGGTTACTCCTACGAGCAGTACTTC. Residues: CASRPSGYSYEQYF.